Listed below are T cell receptor beta chains from one sample, sequenced in a study of blood T cells in healthy people across ages. TCRdb re-called the 5' RACE reads with MiXCR, one entry per CDR3 protein. The repertoire has about 1.5 million distinct CDR3 sequences, less than 45% of them found once; the top ten carry about 3.8%. Specimen: blood. These receptors were taken from a young woman in good health. Each CDR3 is given with its conserved first and last residue. Each record gives: D gene, clone size, J gene, V gene, CDR3 protein, CDR3 DNA. D genes are given only for firm matches. Only part of the rows carry a size: once, few, many, or a class if the clone is expanded.

D: -
size: -
J: TRBJ1-5
V: TRBV4-1
CDR3: CASSQASGGQPQHF
DNA: TGCGCCAGCAGCCAAGCTTCAGGAGGGCAGCCCCAGCATTTT

D: TRBD1
size: -
J: TRBJ2-4
V: TRBV7-3
CDR3: CASSIGGTGNIQYF
DNA: TGTGCCAGCAGCATAGGGGGGACAGGAAACATTCAGTACTTC

D: -
size: -
J: TRBJ1-1
V: TRBV7-9
CDR3: CAGRNRRDLEAEAFF
DNA: TGTGCCGGCAGGAACCGGCGGGATCTGGAGGCTGAAGCTTTCTTT

D: -
size: -
J: TRBJ1-2
V: TRBV7-2
CDR3: CASSLDGARANYGYTF
DNA: TGTGCCAGCAGCCTCGACGGGGCACGAGCTAACTATGGCTACACCTTC

D: TRBD1
size: -
J: TRBJ1-3
V: TRBV29-1
CDR3: CSATLTGGNTIYF
DNA: TGCAGCGCTACCCTGACAGGGGGAAACACCATATATTTT

D: -
size: few
J: TRBJ2-4
V: TRBV6-5
CDR3: CASSTGIDIQYF
DNA: TGTGCCAGCAGTACAGGGATTGACATTCAGTACTTC

D: -
size: few
J: TRBJ2-7
V: TRBV20-1
CDR3: CSADQRYSYNEQYF
DNA: TGCAGTGCCGACCAGCGGTACTCCTACAATGAGCAGTACTTC

D: TRBD1
size: many
J: TRBJ2-3
V: TRBV7-9
CDR3: CASSLDRVVTQYF
DNA: TGTGCCAGCAGCCTCGACAGGGTAGTTACGCAGTATTTT

D: -
size: -
J: TRBJ1-2
V: TRBV5-1
CDR3: CASSLEQGQGYGYTF
DNA: TGCGCCAGCAGCCTGGAACAGGGACAAGGCTATGGCTACACCTTC

D: -
size: -
J: TRBJ2-7
V: TRBV7-2
CDR3: CASSRTYEEQYF
DNA: TGTGCCAGCAGCAGGACGTACGAAGAGCAGTACTTC

D: -
size: few
J: TRBJ2-1
V: TRBV18
CDR3: CASSPPARGGNEQFF
DNA: TGTGCCAGCTCACCACCCGCGCGGGGTGGCAATGAGCAGTTCTTC

D: -
size: -
J: TRBJ1-4
V: TRBV3-1
CDR3: CASSPTRRTEKLFF
DNA: TGTGCCAGCAGCCCGACCAGGAGAACTGAAAAACTGTTTTTT

D: TRBD1
size: -
J: TRBJ1-1
V: TRBV12-3/TRBV12-4
CDR3: CASSSPRGGMAFF
DNA: TGTGCCAGCAGTTCCCCTAGAGGGGGCATGGCTTTCTTT

D: -
size: -
J: TRBJ1-1
V: TRBV20-1
CDR3: CSAILSGRKAFF
DNA: TGCAGTGCCATTCTTTCCGGACGAAAAGCTTTCTTT

D: -
size: many
J: TRBJ2-1
V: TRBV20-1
CDR3: CSLLHTSYNEQFF
DNA: TGCAGCTTACTTCATACCTCCTACAATGAGCAGTTCTTC

D: -
size: -
J: TRBJ2-7
V: TRBV29-1
CDR3: CSVEVNSGYEQYF
DNA: TGCAGCGTTGAAGTTAACAGCGGGTACGAGCAGTACTTC

D: -
size: -
J: TRBJ1-2
V: TRBV25-1
CDR3: CASSVGVRGYTF
DNA: TGTGCCAGCAGTGTTGGGGTCCGTGGCTACACCTTC

D: TRBD1
size: -
J: TRBJ2-4
V: TRBV6-5
CDR3: CASSYRQGANIQYF
DNA: TGTGCCAGCAGTTACCGACAGGGGGCCAACATTCAGTACTTC